The 28 T cell receptor beta chains reported below all come from one sample, sequenced in a study of blood T cell repertoires in COVID-19. Assay used: immunoSEQ multiplex PCR; TCRdb lists only in-frame clones, some missing. There are 200,000 to 250,000 clones in the sample; 84% occur only once, and approximately 8.1% lies in the top ten. The sample was peripheral blood. These receptors were obtained from a woman aged 45-59 years with active or convalescent COVID-19.

The V gene is TRBV9, the J gene TRBJ1-5; 7 bases are shared with TRBD1. Trimming at V came to 0 bases and at J to 4 bases, leaving 4 bases not matched to a gene. Germline CDR1 and CDR2: SGDLS and YYNGEE. CDR3 length: 15 amino acids. CDR3 sequence reads: CASSVEGGWNQPQHF. DNA for the CDR3: TGTGCCAGCAGCGTAGAAGGGGGCTGGAATCAGCCCCAGCATTTT.

This clone has only one observation. V is TRBV5-1 and J is TRBJ2-5; D is perhaps TRBD1 (5 bases). Trimming removed 4 bases from V and 9 bases from J, with 19 bases in between. Germline V gene lookup returns CDR1 SGHRS and CDR2 YFSETQ. The CDR3 contains 14 residues. CDR3 in amino acids: CASSQDTGQGAQYF. In DNA form, the CDR3 reads TGCGCCAGCAGCCAAGATACCGGTCAAGGGGCCCAGTACTTC.

This chain joins TRBV28 and TRBJ2-2; D ambiguous. V gave up 1 base and J gave up 2 bases, with 2 bases separating them. The CDR3 totals 13 residues. CDR1 is MDHEN and CDR2 is SYDVKM in the germline V gene. The CDR3 nucleotides are TGTGCCAGCAGTTTATCAAACACCGGGGAGCTGTTTTTT. The encoded protein is CASSLSNTGELFF. The entire variable domain, with the rest obtained from reference TRBV28 and TRBJ2-2, is as follows: DVKVTQSSRYLVKRTGEKVFLECVQDMDHENMFWYRQDPGLGLRLIYFSYDVKMKEKGDIPEGYSVSREKKERFSLILESASTNQTSMYLCASSLSNTGELFFGEGSRLTVL.

The V call is TRBV28, the J call TRBJ1-2; the match to TRBD1 covers 10 bases. V shed 6 bases and J 4 bases; nucleotides not matched to a gene: 2. This CDR3 is built from 13 residues. CDR1 MDHEN and CDR2 SYDVKM come from the germline V gene. The CDR3 sequence is CASRGTGVYGYTF. CDR3 DNA: TGTGCCAGCAGAGGGACAGGGGTCTATGGCTACACCTTC.

The chain uses TRBV15 and TRBJ2-2, with D perhaps matching TRBD1 (6 bases). V was pared by 3 bases and J by 5 bases, with 10 bases between. This CDR3 has 14 amino acids. Germline V CDR1 and CDR2: LNHNV, YYDKDF (reference sequence). This CDR3 reads CATSRSGDTGELFF. The CDR3 bases are TGTGCCACCAGCAGGTCAGGGGATACCGGGGAGCTGTTTTTT. Using reference TRBV15 and TRBJ2-2 for the parts outside the CDR3, the full variable domain is DAMVIQNPRYQVTQFGKPVTLSCSQTLNHNVMYWYQQKSSQAPKLLFHYYDKDFNNEADTPDNFQSRRPNTSFCFLDIRSPGLGDTAMYLCATSRSGDTGELFFGEGSRLTVL.

The CDR3 here is CASSVEGSERNTIYF. The DNA of the CDR3 is TGTGCCAGCAGCGTAGAGGGGTCAGAGAGAAACACCATATATTTT. This chain joins TRBV9 and TRBJ1-3, with D tentatively TRBD1 (5 bases). This CDR3 spans 15 amino acids. Germline CDR1 reads SGDLS; CDR2 reads YYNGEE. V lost 0 bases to trimming and J lost 5 bases, with 12 bases between them.

This clone was picked up one time. The DNA of the CDR3 is TGCGCCAGCAGCCAAGATCCAGTTGGCAGCTCCTACGAGCAGTACTTC. The encoded protein is CASSQDPVGSSYEQYF. V usage is TRBV4-1 and J usage is TRBJ2-7, with D unclear. V was shortened by 0 bases and J by 0 bases, with 12 bases between the two germline ends. CDR1 and CDR2 (germline): MGHRA, YSYEKL. The CDR3 is 16 amino acids.

The CDR3 DNA is TGTGCCAGCAGCGGGGGATTTACAGGGAATTCACCCCTCCACTTT. Its translation is CASSGGFTGNSPLHF. This chain uses TRBV5-5 with TRBJ1-6; maybe TRBD1 (6 bases). The CDR3 runs 15 residues. The germline V gene encodes CDR1 SGHKS and CDR2 YYEKEE (reference sequence). Deletions cut 4 bases from V and 7 bases from J, with 15 bases between.

J is TRBJ2-3 and V is TRBV30; TRBD2 might be the D (6 bases). This CDR3 has 15 residues. Trimming removed 2 bases at V and 0 bases at J, with 12 bases between. The germline CDR1 and CDR2 sequences are GTSNPN and SVGIG (reference sequence). The CDR3 DNA sequence: TGTGCCTGGAGTCATGGTAGCGGAAGCACAGATACGCAGTATTTT. Translation gives CAWSHGSGSTDTQYF.

The rearrangement uses TRBV18 and TRBJ2-2; D not certain. The germline V and J ends were trimmed by 2 bases and 6 bases, with 4 bases remaining between them. The CDR3 length is 12 residues. Looked up from germline, CDR1 is KGHSH and CDR2 is LQKENI. DNA of the CDR3: TGTGCCAGCTCACCAATCGCCGGGGAGCTGTTTTTT. It yields the protein CASSPIAGELFF.

The rearrangement joins TRBV7-2 to TRBJ2-1, with 7 bases that match TRBD2. This CDR3 is built from 18 residues. V was clipped by 1 base and J by 0 bases; unmatched bases: 9. Looked up from germline, CDR1 is SGHTA and CDR2 is FQGNSA. DNA of the CDR3: TGTGCCAGCAGCTTAGGGGGCCCAGCGGGGATCTCCTACAATGAGCAGTTCTTC. Encoded protein: CASSLGGPAGISYNEQFF.

The chain joins TRBV11-3 to TRBJ1-2; weak D call: TRBD1 (5 bases). The V gene lost 3 bases and the J gene lost 7 bases, with 9 bases spanning the gap. The CDR3 loop spans 12 amino acids. Germline V gene lookup returns CDR1 SGHNT and CDR2 YENEEA. The CDR3: CASSLGPTGYTF. CDR3 nucleotide sequence: TGTGCCAGCAGCTTGGGGCCCACTGGCTACACCTTC. The variable domain in full, completed from reference TRBV11-3 and TRBJ1-2, reads EAGVVQSPRYKIIEKKQPVAFWCNPISGHNTLYWYLQNLGQGPELLIRYENEEAVDDSQLPKDRFSAERLKGVDSTLKIQPAELGDSAVYLCASSLGPTGYTFGSGTRLTVV.

This chain joins TRBV15 and TRBJ2-6; 7 nucleotides line up with TRBD1. The CDR3 length is 18 residues. In germline, CDR1 is LNHNV, CDR2 YYDKDF (reference sequence). The J segment lost 0 bases and the V segment lost 3 bases, leaving 8 bases of the junction unmatched. The CDR3 here is CATSRISEGASGANVLTF. CDR3 in DNA: TGTGCCACCAGCAGGATCTCCGAGGGGGCCTCTGGGGCCAACGTCCTGACTTTC.

This clone was observed a few times. This sequence joins TRBV15 and TRBJ2-1; the D is unclear. V was pared by 0 bases and J by 5 bases, with 14 bases between. CDR3 length equals 16 residues. Germline-derived CDR1 and CDR2 are LNHNV and YYDKDF (reference sequence). The CDR3 is CATSRDLTTLNNEQFF. The CDR3 DNA follows: TGTGCCACCAGCAGAGACCTTACGACTCTTAACAATGAGCAGTTCTTC.

This rearrangement joins TRBV10-1 to TRBJ2-7, with D possibly matching TRBD2 (6 bases). V was clipped by 4 bases and J by 7 bases, with 11 bases between them. Germline-derived CDR1 and CDR2 are WNHNN and SYGVQD (reference sequence). The CDR3 length is 12 residues. The CDR3 loop is CASSGGTEEQYF. In nucleotides, the CDR3 is TGCGCCAGCAGTGGCGGGACGGAAGAGCAGTACTTC.

V gene TRBV29-1 combines with J gene TRBJ1-4; D gene ambiguous. This CDR3 contains 15 residues. Trimming left V 4 bases short and J 7 bases short, with 19 bases between. In germline, CDR1 is SQVTM, CDR2 ANQGSEA. The CDR3: CSVALEGGPGEKLFF. The CDR3 DNA follows: TGCAGCGTTGCCCTGGAAGGCGGGCCTGGTGAAAAACTGTTTTTT.

This clone was picked up a small number of times. The chain couples TRBV7-9 to TRBJ1-1, with TRBD1 identical over 7 bases. Trimming at V came to 6 bases and at J to 0 bases, leaving 7 bases not matched to a gene. Germline V lookup: CDR1 SEHNR, CDR2 FQNEAQ (reference sequence). The CDR3 spans 15 residues. The CDR3 DNA reads TGTGCCAGCAGGATTCTGACAGGGATGAACACTGAAGCTTTCTTT. This codes for CASRILTGMNTEAFF.

The J gene is TRBJ2-5, the V gene TRBV27, with D possibly being TRBD2 (5 bases). V was trimmed by 2 bases and J by 5 bases, leaving 27 bases between them. CDR3 length: 19 residues. The V gene's germline CDR1 is MNHEY and CDR2 SMNVEV (reference sequence). The DNA for the CDR3 is TGTGCCAGCAGTTTACTCGAAACTTCCGGGGAGAACCCCCTGGAGACCCAGTACTTC. This sequence encodes CASSLLETSGENPLETQYF.

The chain employs TRBV11-2 and TRBJ1-2; no firm D call. This CDR3 region has 17 residues. Germline V gene sequence: CDR1 SGHAT, CDR2 FQNNGV. Trimming cost V 2 bases and J 1 base, with 17 bases left between them. This CDR3 is CASSLRSRYGINYGYTF. DNA for the CDR3: TGTGCCAGCAGCTTACGGTCTAGGTACGGAATTAACTATGGCTACACCTTC.

The V call is TRBV5-4, the J call TRBJ1-2; D uncertain. The germline gives CDR1 SGHNT, CDR2 YYREEE (reference sequence). CDR3 length equals 15 residues. Trimming stripped 1 base from V and 3 bases from J, with 13 bases between. DNA of the CDR3: TGTGCCAGCAGCTTGTCCCTAAGGAGCTACTATGGCTACACCTTC. It is translated as CASSLSLRSYYGYTF.

The chain links TRBV6-6 to TRBJ1-1; D is unresolved. CDR1 and CDR2 from the germline V gene are MNHNY and SVGAGI (reference sequence). This CDR3 is built from 15 residues. V lost 0 bases to trimming and J lost 0 bases, with 8 bases between them. CDR3 nucleotide sequence: TGTGCCAGCAGTTACTCGAGCAGGATGAACACTGAAGCTTTCTTT. This sequence encodes CASSYSSRMNTEAFF.

V and J are TRBV10-1 and TRBJ2-1; TRBD1 is a possible D gene (5 bases). The germline V and J ends were trimmed by 3 bases and 4 bases, with 16 bases remaining between them. Looked up from germline, CDR1 is WNHNN and CDR2 is SYGVQD (reference sequence). This CDR3 contains 16 residues. The CDR3 nucleotides are TGCGCCAGCAGTGAATTTCGGCAGGGCCCATACAATGAGCAGTTCTTC. Its protein is CASSEFRQGPYNEQFF.

This clone appeared once. The CDR3 sequence is CASSWTGWIGYTF. The CDR3 nucleotides are TGTGCCAGCAGCTGGACAGGGTGGATCGGCTACACCTTC. This chain uses TRBV5-8 with TRBJ1-2; TRBD1 matches 8 bases. The CDR3 is 13 amino acids. Trimming at V came to 3 bases and at J to 8 bases, leaving 6 bases not matched to a gene. Germline-derived CDR1 and CDR2 are SGHTS and YDEGEE.

The J gene is TRBJ2-4, the V gene TRBV2, with 10 bases that match TRBD2. The CDR3 runs to 15 residues. The V and J ends lost 10 bases and 5 bases, in that order; junction bases with no gene match: 11. CDR1 and CDR2 (germline): SNHLY, FYNNEI. CDR3 loop: CATKRQRGGQNIQYF. The CDR3 nucleotides are TGTGCCACCAAACGGCAGCGGGGGGGACAAAACATTCAGTACTTC.

This clone appeared a single time. J is TRBJ1-6 and V is TRBV14; TRBD1 aligns across 7 bases. The CDR3 has 17 amino acids. CDR1 is SGHDN and CDR2 is FVKESK in the germline V gene. The V gene end was trimmed by 4 bases and the J gene end by 6 bases; junction bases not matched to a gene: 12. CDR3: CASSLPSWTGFNSPLHF. CDR3 in DNA: TGTGCCAGCAGCCTTCCCTCATGGACAGGTTTTAATTCACCCCTCCACTTT.

The chain combines TRBV7-9 with TRBJ1-4, with D tentatively TRBD1 (6 bases). The V gene's germline CDR1 is SEHNR and CDR2 FQNEAQ (reference sequence). The V gene lost 5 bases and the J gene lost 7 bases, with 17 bases spanning the gap. The CDR3 is 15 amino acids. CDR3 sequence: CASSPGAGAGEKLFF. CDR3 bases: TGTGCCAGCAGCCCCGGGGCAGGGGCGGGTGAAAAACTGTTTTTT.

This sequence joins TRBV18 and TRBJ2-1, with 13 bases that match TRBD2. CDR3 size: 17 residues. Germline V gene sequence: CDR1 KGHSH, CDR2 LQKENI. Trimming took 3 bases from V and 4 from J; bases not matched to a gene: 6. CDR3 bases: TGTGCCAGCTCACCTTCCAGACTAGCGGGAGGTTACAATGAGCAGTTCTTC. Residues: CASSPSRLAGGYNEQFF. The whole variable domain, remainder taken from reference TRBV18 and TRBJ2-1, is NAGVMQNPRHLVRRRGQEARLRCSPMKGHSHVYWYRQLPEEGLKFMVYLQKENIIDESGMPKERFSAEFPKEGPSILRIQQVVRGDSAAYFCASSPSRLAGGYNEQFFGPGTRLTVL.

The chain couples TRBV27 to TRBJ1-2; D call uncertain. The CDR3 consists of 13 residues. Trimming pared 2 bases from V and 4 bases from J, leaving 8 bases between. Germline V lookup: CDR1 MNHEY, CDR2 SMNVEV (reference sequence). The chain's CDR3 is CASSLRGIYGYTF. The CDR3 DNA sequence: TGTGCCAGCAGTTTACGCGGCATCTATGGCTACACCTTC.